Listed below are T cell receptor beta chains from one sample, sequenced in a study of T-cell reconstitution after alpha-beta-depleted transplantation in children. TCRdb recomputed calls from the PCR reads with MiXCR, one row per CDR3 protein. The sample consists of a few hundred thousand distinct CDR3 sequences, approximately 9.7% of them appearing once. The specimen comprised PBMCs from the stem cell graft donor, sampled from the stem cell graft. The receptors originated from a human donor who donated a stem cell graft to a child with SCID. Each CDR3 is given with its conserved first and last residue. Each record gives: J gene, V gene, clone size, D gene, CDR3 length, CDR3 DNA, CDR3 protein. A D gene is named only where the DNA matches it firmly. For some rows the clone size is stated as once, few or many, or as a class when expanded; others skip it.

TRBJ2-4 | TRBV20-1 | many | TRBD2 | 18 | TGCAGTGCTAGGGGGTTAGCGGGAGGATCTCGGGGGGGAAACATTCAGTACTTC | CSARGLAGGSRGGNIQYF
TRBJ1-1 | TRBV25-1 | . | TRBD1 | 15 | TGTGCCAGCAGTCCCCTCGGGACAGGGCACACTGAAGCTTTCTTT | CASSPLGTGHTEAFF
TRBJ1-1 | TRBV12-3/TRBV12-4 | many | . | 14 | TGTGCCAGCAGTAATACGGGCCTGAACACTGAAGCTTTCTTT | CASSNTGLNTEAFF
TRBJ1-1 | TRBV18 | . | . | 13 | TGTGCCAGCTCCGGGGGGGTTTACACTGAAGCTTTCTTT | CASSGGVYTEAFF
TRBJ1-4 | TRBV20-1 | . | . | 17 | TGCAGTGCTATTAGGCCCAGCGGCCACCCAACTAATGAAAAACTGTTTTTT | CSAIRPSGHPTNEKLFF
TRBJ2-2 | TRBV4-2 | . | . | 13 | TGTGCCAGCGGCCCTGGGGACACCGGGGAGCTGTTTTTT | CASGPGDTGELFF
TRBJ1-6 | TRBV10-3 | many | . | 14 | TGTGCCATCAGTCCCCCAGGGGTCAGTTCACCCCTCCACTTT | CAISPPGVSSPLHF
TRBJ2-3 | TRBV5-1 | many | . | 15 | TGCGCCAGCAGCTTCGGGGGACAGAGCACAGATACGCAGTATTTT | CASSFGGQSTDTQYF
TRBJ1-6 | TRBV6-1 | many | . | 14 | TGTGCCAGCAAAGGCGTCCCCGCTAATTCACCCCTCCACTTT | CASKGVPANSPLHF
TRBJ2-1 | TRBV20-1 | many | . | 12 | TGCAGTGCTAGCACAGTCCTCAATGAGCAGTTCTTC | CSASTVLNEQFF
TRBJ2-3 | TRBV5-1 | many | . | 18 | TGCGCCAGCAGCCCAGGCTTTTCTAACAGGGCGAGCACAGATACGCAGTATTTT | CASSPGFSNRASTDTQYF
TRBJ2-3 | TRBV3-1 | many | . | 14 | TGTGCCAGCAGCCAGGGACCGCAGAGAGATACGCAGTATTTT | CASSQGPQRDTQYF
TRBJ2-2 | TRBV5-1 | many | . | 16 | TGCGCCAGCAGCTTGTTGGGGCAGGTGAACACCGGGGAGCTGTTTTTT | CASSLLGQVNTGELFF
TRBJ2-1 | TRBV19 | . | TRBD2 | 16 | TGTGCCAGTAGTATTACGTCAGGGTGGGGGGGCAATGAGCAGTTCTTC | CASSITSGWGGNEQFF
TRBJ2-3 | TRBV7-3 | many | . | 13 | TGTGCCAGCAGCGCCGACAGGAGAGATACGCAGTATTTT | CASSADRRDTQYF
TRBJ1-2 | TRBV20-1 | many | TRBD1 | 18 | TGCAGTGTCCAGGGGGGTGGGGGTAAGGGAGTTACTAACTATGGCTACACCTTC | CSVQGGGGKGVTNYGYTF
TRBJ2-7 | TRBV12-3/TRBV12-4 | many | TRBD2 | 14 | TGTGCCAGCAGCTCCTCGGGGGGACCCTACGAGCAGTACTTC | CASSSSGGPYEQYF
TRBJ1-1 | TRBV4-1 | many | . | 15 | TGCGCCAGCAGCCAACCCCTGGGACCGAACACTGAAGCTTTCTTT | CASSQPLGPNTEAFF
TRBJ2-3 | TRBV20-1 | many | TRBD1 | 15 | TGCAGTGCTAGAAGGGGGGACAGGGAGGCAGATACGCAGTATTTT | CSARRGDREADTQYF
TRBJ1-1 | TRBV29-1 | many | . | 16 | TGCAGCGTCAATAAATGGGGCAGGAAGGAGAACACTGAAGCTTTCTTT | CSVNKWGRKENTEAFF
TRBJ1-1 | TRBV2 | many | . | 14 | TGTGCCAGCAGTCGTGACCCGGAGGCCACTGAAGCTTTCTTT | CASSRDPEATEAFF
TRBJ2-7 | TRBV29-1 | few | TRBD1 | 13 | TGCAGCGTTGTGGGGGACAGGGCCTACGAGCAGTACTTC | CSVVGDRAYEQYF
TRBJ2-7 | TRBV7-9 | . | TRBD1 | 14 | TGTGCCAGCAGCTTCGGGGACAGAGGTTCCGAGCAGTACTTC | CASSFGDRGSEQYF
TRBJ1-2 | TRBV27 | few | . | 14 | TGTGCCAGCAGTTTAAGGGCGGACTTCTATGGCTACACCTTC | CASSLRADFYGYTF
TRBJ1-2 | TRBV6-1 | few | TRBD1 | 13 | TGTGCCAGCGGAGGACAGGACTATTATGGCTACACCTTC | CASGGQDYYGYTF
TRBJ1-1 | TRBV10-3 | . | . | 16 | TGTGCCATCGGGGGAAGGCAGGGAGATTCGAACACTGAAGCTTTCTTT | CAIGGRQGDSNTEAFF
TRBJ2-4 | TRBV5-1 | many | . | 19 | TGCGCCAGCAGTGGGGATTCATGGGGGATAGATGGAGCCAAAAACATTCAGTACTTC | CASSGDSWGIDGAKNIQYF
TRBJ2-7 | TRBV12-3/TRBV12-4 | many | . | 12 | TGTGCCAGCAGCCAGCAGGGCTACGAGCAGTACTTC | CASSQQGYEQYF
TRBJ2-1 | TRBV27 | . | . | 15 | TGTGCCAGCAGTTTCTTTCCGGATTCCTACAATGAGCAGTTCTTC | CASSFFPDSYNEQFF
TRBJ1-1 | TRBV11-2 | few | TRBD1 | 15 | TGTGCCAGCAGCCCAAGACAGGGCAAGGGCCCTGAAGCTTTCTTT | CASSPRQGKGPEAFF
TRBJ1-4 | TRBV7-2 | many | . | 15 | TGTGCCAGCAGGTTGCACATCGCAACTAATGAAAAACTGTTTTTT | CASRLHIATNEKLFF
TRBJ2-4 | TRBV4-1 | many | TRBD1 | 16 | TGCGCCAGCAGCTACCGGACAGGGGACGCCAAAAACATTCAGTACTTC | CASSYRTGDAKNIQYF